Shown below are 3 T cell receptor beta chains from a single sample sequenced in a study of T cell responses to AZD1222 COVID-19 vaccine. The assay was immunoSEQ multiplex PCR, and TCRdb's table has in-frame clones only and misses some. The sample shows 100,000 or so clones, around nine tenths of them seen only once. The material was peripheral blood, obtained 28 days after the second AZD1222 dose. The receptors originated from an adult who received the AZD1222 COVID-19 vaccine.

V usage is TRBV28 and J usage is TRBJ2-5, with 12 bases fitting TRBD2. V lost 3 bases to trimming and J lost 1 base; unmatched junction nucleotides: 3. The CDR3 contains 16 residues. CDR1 and CDR2 (germline): MDHEN, SYDVKM. CDR3 DNA: TGTGCCAGCAGTTTCCCGACTAGCGGGGGCCAAGAGACCCAGTACTTC. Its protein product is CASSFPTSGGQETQYF.

The chain employs TRBV6-1 and TRBJ2-7; D call uncertain. The CDR3 loop spans 12 amino acids. CDR1 and CDR2 (germline): MNHNS, SASEGT. Trimming shortened V by 3 bases and J by 5 bases, and 8 bases separated the two germline ends. The CDR3 nucleotides are TGTGCCAGCAGTGAGATTCGTAACGAGCAGTACTTC. Residues: CASSEIRNEQYF.

This chain links TRBV7-3 with TRBJ2-7; 9 bases fit TRBD1. Per germline, CDR1 SGHTA and CDR2 FQGTGA. CDR3 length equals 13 residues. After removal of 8 bases from V and 4 bases from J, the junction contained 6 bases not matched to a gene. CDR3 sequence: CASLRDRDYEQYF. The CDR3 DNA sequence: TGTGCCAGCCTCCGGGACAGGGATTACGAGCAGTACTTC.